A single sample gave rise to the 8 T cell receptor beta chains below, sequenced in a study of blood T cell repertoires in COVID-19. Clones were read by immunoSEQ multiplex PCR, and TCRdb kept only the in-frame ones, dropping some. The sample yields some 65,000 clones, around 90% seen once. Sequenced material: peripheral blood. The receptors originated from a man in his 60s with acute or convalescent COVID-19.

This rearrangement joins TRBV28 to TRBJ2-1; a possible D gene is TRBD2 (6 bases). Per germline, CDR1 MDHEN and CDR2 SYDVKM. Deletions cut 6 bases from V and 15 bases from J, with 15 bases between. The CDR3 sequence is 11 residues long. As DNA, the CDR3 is TGTGCCAGCAGCCGACAGCGGGCATCGTTCTTC. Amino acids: CASSRQRASFF. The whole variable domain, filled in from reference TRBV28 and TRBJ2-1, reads DVKVTQSSRYLVKRTGEKVFLECVQDMDHENMFWYRQDPGLGLRLIYFSYDVKMKEKGDIPEGYSVSREKKERFSLILESASTNQTSMYLCASSRQRASFFGPGTRLTVL.

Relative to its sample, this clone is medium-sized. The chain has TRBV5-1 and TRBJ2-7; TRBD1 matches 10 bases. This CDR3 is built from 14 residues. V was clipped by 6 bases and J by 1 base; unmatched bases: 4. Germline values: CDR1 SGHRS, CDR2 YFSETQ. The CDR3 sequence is CASNKGQGSYEQYF. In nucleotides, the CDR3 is TGCGCCAGCAACAAGGGACAGGGGTCCTACGAGCAGTACTTC.

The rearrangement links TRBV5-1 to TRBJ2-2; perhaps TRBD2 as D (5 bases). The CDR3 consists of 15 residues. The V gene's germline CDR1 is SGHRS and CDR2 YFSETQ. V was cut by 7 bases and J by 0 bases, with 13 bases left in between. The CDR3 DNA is TGCGCCAGCGACCCCTCGGGGACGAACACCGGGGAGCTGTTTTTT. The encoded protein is CASDPSGTNTGELFF.

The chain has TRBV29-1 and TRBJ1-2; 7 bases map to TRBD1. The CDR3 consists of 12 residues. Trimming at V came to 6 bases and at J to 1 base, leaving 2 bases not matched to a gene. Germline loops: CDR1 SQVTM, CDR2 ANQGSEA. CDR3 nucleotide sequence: TGCAGCGTCCGGGACAGTAACTATGGCTACACCTTC. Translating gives CSVRDSNYGYTF. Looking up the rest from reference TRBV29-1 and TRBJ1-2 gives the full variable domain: SAVISQKPSRDICQRGTSLTIQCQVDSQVTMMFWYRQQPGQSLTLIATANQGSEATYESGFVIDKFPISRPNLTFSTLTVSNMSPEDSSIYLCSVRDSNYGYTFGSGTRLTVV.

DNA for the CDR3: TGTGCCAGCAGCAAAGAAAGGGACAGGGGGAGGCGGGAGGGCTACGAGCAGTACTTC. It codes for CASSKERDRGRREGYEQYF. The rearrangement links TRBV21-1 to TRBJ2-7; whether TRBD2, the table's D call, matches the DNA was not checked. TRBV21-1 is annotated as a pseudogene. The CDR3 is made up of 19 amino acids.

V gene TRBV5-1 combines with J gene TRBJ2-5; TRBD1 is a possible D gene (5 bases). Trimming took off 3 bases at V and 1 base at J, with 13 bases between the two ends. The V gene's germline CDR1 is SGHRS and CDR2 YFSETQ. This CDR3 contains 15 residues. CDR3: CASSWAGKGQETQYF. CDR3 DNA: TGCGCCAGCAGCTGGGCAGGGAAGGGCCAAGAGACCCAGTACTTC.

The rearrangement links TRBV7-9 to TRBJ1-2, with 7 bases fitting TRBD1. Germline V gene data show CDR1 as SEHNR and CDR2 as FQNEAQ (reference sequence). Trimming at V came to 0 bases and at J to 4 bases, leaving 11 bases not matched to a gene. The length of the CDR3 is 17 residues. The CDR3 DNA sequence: TGTGCCAGCAGCTTAGCTGGGGTAGAGGGGGCGCGCTATGGCTACACCTTC. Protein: CASSLAGVEGARYGYTF. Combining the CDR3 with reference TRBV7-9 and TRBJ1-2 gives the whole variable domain DTGVSQNPRHKITKRGQNVTFRCDPISEHNRLYWYRQTLGQGPEFLTYFQNEAQLEKSRLLSDRFSAERPKGSFSTLEIQRTEQGDSAMYLCASSLAGVEGARYGYTFGSGTRLTVV.

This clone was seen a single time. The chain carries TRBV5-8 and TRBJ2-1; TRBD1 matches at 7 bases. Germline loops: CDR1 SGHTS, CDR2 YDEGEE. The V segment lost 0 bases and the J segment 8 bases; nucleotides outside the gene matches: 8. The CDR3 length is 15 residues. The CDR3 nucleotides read TGTGCCAGCAGCTTGGGACAGGGAGCTTTGGATGAGCAGTTCTTC. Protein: CASSLGQGALDEQFF.